This T cell receptor (beta chain) was sequenced during a study of CD8+ T cells in alopecia areata. Overall study context: It was oral tofacitinib, at 5 to 10 mg twice daily, that treated patients received. Regarding the study as a whole: Lesional scalp displayed greater clonality than normal scalp, most notably in alopecia totalis/universalis. TCRs were shared less clearly across patients than in mice, possibly for HLA-related reasons.

For this clone: The target antigen is unknown.

V lost 1 base to trimming and J lost 5 bases; unmatched junction nucleotides: 9. Looked up from germline, CDR1 is SGHDT and CDR2 is YYEEEE. The CDR3 spans 16 residues. The authors extracted RNA and reverse transcribed it into cDNA as the sequencing template. TCRdb keeps only in-frame clones here, not all; method: immunoSEQ multiplex PCR. This table has fewer than 100,000 clones, roughly 47% appearing once. The clonotype was recovered from a human donor with alopecia areata. Sequencing was done on a sample of CD4+ T cells sorted from blood. V gene TRBV5-6 combines with J gene TRBJ2-5, with 9 nucleotides matching TRBD1. The chain's CDR3 is CASSLSVTGGWETQYF. The CDR3 DNA follows: TGTGCCAGCAGCTTGTCTGTTACAGGGGGCTGGGAGACCCAGTACTTC.